The 15 T cell receptor beta chains given below trace back to one sample, sequenced in a study of T cells in Graves' hyperthyroidism and ophthalmopathy. TCR beta CDR3 regions were amplified from RNA transcripts. Primed by the HTBI set, a first-round RT-PCR was run on the TCR CDR3. Via MiXCR, TCRdb re-called the multiplex PCR reads, giving one row per CDR3 protein. The table shows around 340,000 distinct CDR3 sequences, with about 20% occurring only once. The sample consisted of blood. The receptors here all came from a woman between 50 and 59 years old with Graves' hyperthyroidism.

This clonotype was seen a few times. The chain combines TRBV5-1 with TRBJ2-7; 12 bases align to TRBD2. J gave up 2 bases and V 4 bases, and 7 bases lay outside the gene matches. This CDR3 is 16 amino acids long. Germline CDR1 is SGHRS and CDR2 is YFSETQ. Here the CDR3 DNA reads TGCGCCAGCAGCGCATCTCTAGCGGGAGGGGCCTACGAGCAGTACTTC. Encoded protein: CASSASLAGGAYEQYF.

This clonotype was counted a single time. This chain connects TRBV5-6 to TRBJ2-1, with 10 bases lining up with TRBD2. This CDR3 spans 17 amino acids. The V segment lost 0 bases and the J segment 2 bases; nucleotides outside the gene matches: 5. Germline CDR1 reads SGHDT; CDR2 reads YYEEEE. CDR3 in amino acids: CASSLVAGGNTYNEQFF. The DNA for the CDR3 is TGTGCCAGCAGCTTGGTAGCGGGAGGTAACACCTACAATGAGCAGTTCTTC.

The table lists this clonotype with many counts. This chain joins TRBV3-1 and TRBJ1-1, with D hard to call. The V gene lost 4 bases and the J gene lost 0 bases, with 9 bases spanning the gap. The CDR3 covers 14 residues. Germline V lookup: CDR1 LGHDT, CDR2 YNNKEL (reference sequence). CDR3 loop: CASSLSIMNTEAFF. The CDR3 nucleotides read TGTGCCAGCAGCCTTTCTATCATGAACACTGAAGCTTTCTTT.

This clonotype was counted ten times or more. This rearrangement joins TRBV2 to TRBJ1-5; maybe TRBD1 (5 bases). Germline values: CDR1 SNHLY, CDR2 FYNNEI. This CDR3 comprises 13 residues. V lost 7 bases, J lost 7 bases, and 14 bases lay in between. The CDR3 is CASTFGAEQPQHF. The CDR3 coding sequence is TGTGCCAGCACCTTCGGGGCGGAACAGCCCCAGCATTTT. The whole variable domain, filled in from reference TRBV2 and TRBJ1-5, reads EPEVTQTPSHQVTQMGQEVILRCVPISNHLYFYWYRQILGQKVEFLVSFYNNEISEKSEIFDDQFSVERPDGSNFTLKIRSTKLEDSAMYFCASTFGAEQPQHFGDGTRLSIL.

The chain combines TRBV20-1 with TRBJ2-7; D call uncertain. V lost 4 bases, J lost 3 bases, and 10 bases lay in between. Looked up from germline, CDR1 is DFQATT and CDR2 is SNEGSKA (reference sequence). The CDR3 loop spans 12 amino acids. CDR3 region: CSAMKDGYEQYF. DNA for the CDR3: TGCAGTGCTATGAAGGACGGCTACGAGCAGTACTTC.

This clonotype showed up just a few times. The J gene is TRBJ2-4, the V gene TRBV18, with a weak D call TRBD2 (6 bases). V lost 3 bases and J 0 bases, leaving 9 bases between the germline ends. Germline CDR1 KGHSH, CDR2 LQKENI. This CDR3 contains 15 residues. This CDR3 is CASSPPGGAKNIQYF. CDR3 in DNA: TGTGCCAGCTCACCCCCCGGGGGAGCCAAAAACATTCAGTACTTC.

This clonotype was counted ten times or more. This sequence joins TRBV6-5 and TRBJ1-1, with TRBD1 identical over 9 bases. V lost 8 bases to trimming and J lost 5 bases; unmatched junction nucleotides: 12. Germline CDR1 and CDR2: MNHEY and SVGAGI. CDR3 length: 15 residues. DNA of the CDR3: TGTGCCAGCTCATTCACTAGGACAGGGGAGACTGAAGCTTTCTTT. Translation gives CASSFTRTGETEAFF.

This chain connects TRBV5-1 to TRBJ2-5; 10 bases line up with TRBD2. The CDR3 is made up of 15 amino acids. The trim removed 3 bases at V and 5 bases at J, leaving 7 bases unmatched. Per the germline V gene, CDR1 is SGHRS and CDR2 is YFSETQ. CDR3 coding DNA: TGCGCCAGCAGCTCGACTAGCGGGCGGCGGGAGACCCAGTACTTC. Protein sequence: CASSSTSGRRETQYF.

To note about this clonotype: A read error may produce the germline difference seen at one junction end. This chain joins TRBV5-1 and TRBJ2-1; TRBD2 agrees at 10 bases. Germline V gene lookup returns CDR1 SGHRS and CDR2 YFSETQ. The CDR3 runs 16 residues. The CDR3 region has the DNA TGTGCCAGCAGCTCTCCGGGACTAGCGACCTACAATGAGCAGTTCTTC. Translation: CASSSPGLATYNEQFF.

The CDR3 DNA is TGTGCCAGCAGCTTAGTGGGAGGGGCCACTCGCTATGGCTACACCTTC. This translates into CASSLVGGATRYGYTF. The chain uses TRBV7-8 and TRBJ1-2; D perhaps matches TRBD1 (5 bases). The ends were cut back, 1 base at V and 4 bases at J, with 16 bases in the middle. Germline assignment: CDR1 SGHVS and CDR2 FQNEAQ. CDR3 length equals 16 residues.

This clonotype was found many times. The rearrangement uses TRBV18 and TRBJ1-5; D gene unclear. The V gene's germline CDR1 is KGHSH and CDR2 LQKENI. This CDR3 has 13 amino acids. Trimming took 0 bases from V and 15 from J, leaving 15 bases between them. The CDR3 bases are TGTGCCAGCTCACCACCGGAGGGTTTGTATGTGCATTTT. Its protein is CASSPPEGLYVHF.

This clonotype came up many times. The rearrangement uses TRBV5-1 and TRBJ2-5; D remains ambiguous. The CDR3 contains 14 residues. The germline CDR1 and CDR2 sequences are SGHRS and YFSETQ. Trimming stripped 0 bases from V and 3 bases from J, with 9 bases between. CDR3 sequence reads: CASSLGQLEETQYF. For the CDR3, the DNA is TGCGCCAGCAGCTTGGGGCAGCTCGAAGAGACCCAGTACTTC.

This clonotype was picked up a small number of times. V gene TRBV3-1 combines with J gene TRBJ1-6; the match to TRBD1 covers 7 bases. CDR1 and CDR2 from the germline V gene are LGHDT and YNNKEL (reference sequence). The trim removed 1 base at V and 10 bases at J, leaving 10 bases unmatched. This CDR3 has 16 residues. The CDR3 nucleotides are TGTGCCAGCAGCCAAGGGACAGGAACTAAAGGGTCACCCCTCCACTTT. Translating gives CASSQGTGTKGSPLHF. Looking up the rest from reference TRBV3-1 and TRBJ1-6 gives the full variable domain: DTAVSQTPKYLVTQMGNDKSIKCEQNLGHDTMYWYKQDSKKFLKIMFSYNNKELIINETVPNRFSPKSPDKAHLNLHINSLELGDSAVYFCASSQGTGTKGSPLHFGNGTRLTVT.

This clonotype was counted between two and nine times. The rearrangement uses TRBV15 and TRBJ2-5; D is perhaps TRBD1 or TRBD2 (5 bases each). The CDR3 has 16 residues. Trimming removed 3 bases from V and 3 bases from J, with 17 bases in between. Germline V gene data show CDR1 as LNHNV and CDR2 as YYDKDF (reference sequence). The CDR3 DNA reads as TGTGCCACCAGCAGGGCTTGGGGCGGGCCTAAAGAGACCCAGTACTTC. It encodes CATSRAWGGPKETQYF.

The sample holds a few counts of this clonotype. In DNA, the CDR3 is TGTGCCAGCAGTCCGGGAAGCCGCGGGACAGAGAGCTCCTACGAGCAGTACGTC. As protein: CASSPGSRGTESSYEQYV. The chain combines TRBV5-5 with TRBJ2-7, with D tentatively TRBD1 (7 bases). The germline gives CDR1 SGHKS, CDR2 YYEKEE (reference sequence). V lost 5 bases to trimming and J lost 0 bases, with 24 bases between them. This CDR3 is 18 amino acids long.